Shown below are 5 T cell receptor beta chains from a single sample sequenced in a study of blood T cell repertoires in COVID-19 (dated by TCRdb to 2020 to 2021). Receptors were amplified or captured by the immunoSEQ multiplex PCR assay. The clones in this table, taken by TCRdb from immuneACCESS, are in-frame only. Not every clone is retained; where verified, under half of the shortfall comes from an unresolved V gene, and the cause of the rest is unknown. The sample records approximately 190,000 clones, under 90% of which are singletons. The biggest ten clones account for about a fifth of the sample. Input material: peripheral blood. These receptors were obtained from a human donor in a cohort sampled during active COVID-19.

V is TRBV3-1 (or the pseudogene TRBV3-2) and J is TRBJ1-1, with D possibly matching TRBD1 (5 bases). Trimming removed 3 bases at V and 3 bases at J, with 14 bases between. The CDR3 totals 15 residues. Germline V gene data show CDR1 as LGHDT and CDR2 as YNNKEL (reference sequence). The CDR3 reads CASSQTPRGYTEAFF. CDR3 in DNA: TGTGCCAGCAGCCAGACCCCCCGGGGGTACACTGAAGCTTTCTTT.

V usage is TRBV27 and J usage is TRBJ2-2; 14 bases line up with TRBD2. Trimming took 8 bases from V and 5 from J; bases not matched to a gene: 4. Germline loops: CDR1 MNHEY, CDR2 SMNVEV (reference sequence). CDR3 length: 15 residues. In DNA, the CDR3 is TGTGCCAGCCGACGGACTAGCGGGGGGACCGGGGAGCTGTTTTTT. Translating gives CASRRTSGGTGELFF.

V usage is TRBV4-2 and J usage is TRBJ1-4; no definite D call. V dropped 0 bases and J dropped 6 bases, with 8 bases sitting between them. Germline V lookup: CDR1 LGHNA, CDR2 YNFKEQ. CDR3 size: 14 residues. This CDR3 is CASSQEKADEKLFF. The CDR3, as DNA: TGTGCCAGCAGCCAAGAGAAAGCCGATGAAAAACTGTTTTTT.

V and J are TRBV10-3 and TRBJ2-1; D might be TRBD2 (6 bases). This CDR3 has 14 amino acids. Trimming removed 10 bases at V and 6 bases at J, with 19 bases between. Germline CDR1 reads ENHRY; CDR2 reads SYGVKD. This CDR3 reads CATAVQGSGNEQFF. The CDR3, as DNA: TGTGCCACCGCGGTCCAGGGTAGCGGCAATGAGCAGTTCTTC.

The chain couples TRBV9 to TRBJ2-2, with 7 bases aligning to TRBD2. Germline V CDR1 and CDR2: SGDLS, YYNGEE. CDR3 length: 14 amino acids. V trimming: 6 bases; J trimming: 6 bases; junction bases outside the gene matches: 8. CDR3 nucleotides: TGTGCCAGCAACCGACTAGCAAACCCCGGGGAGCTGTTTTTT. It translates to CASNRLANPGELFF.